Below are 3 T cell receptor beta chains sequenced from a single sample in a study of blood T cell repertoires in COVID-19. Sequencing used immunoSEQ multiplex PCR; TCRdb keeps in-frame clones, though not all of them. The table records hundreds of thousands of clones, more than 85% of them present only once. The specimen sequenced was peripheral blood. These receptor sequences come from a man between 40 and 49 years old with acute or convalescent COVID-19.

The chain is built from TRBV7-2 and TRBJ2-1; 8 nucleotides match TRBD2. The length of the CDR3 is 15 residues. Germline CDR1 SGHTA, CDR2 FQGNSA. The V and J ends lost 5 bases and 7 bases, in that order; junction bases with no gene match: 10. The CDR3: CASSLNGGAENEQFF. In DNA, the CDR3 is TGTGCCAGCAGCCTTAACGGGGGGGCCGAAAATGAGCAGTTCTTC.

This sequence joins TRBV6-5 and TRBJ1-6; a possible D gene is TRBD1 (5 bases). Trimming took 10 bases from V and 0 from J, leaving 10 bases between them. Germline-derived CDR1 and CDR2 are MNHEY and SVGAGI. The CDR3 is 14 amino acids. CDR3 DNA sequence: TGTGCCACTGGAGGGGCCTCCTATAATTCACCCCTCCACTTT. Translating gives CATGGASYNSPLHF.

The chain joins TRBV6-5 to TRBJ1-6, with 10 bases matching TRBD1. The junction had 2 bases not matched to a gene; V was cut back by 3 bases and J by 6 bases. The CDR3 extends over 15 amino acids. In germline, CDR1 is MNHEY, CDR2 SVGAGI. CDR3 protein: CASSYDRGLNSPLHF. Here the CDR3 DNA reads TGTGCCAGCAGTTATGACAGGGGGCTTAATTCACCCCTCCACTTT.